This T cell receptor (beta chain) stems from a study of blood T cell repertoires in COVID-19. Overall study context: Specimens from acute and convalescent COVID-19 originated in the United States, Italy and Spain. Sources were T cells, B-cell-depleted T cells, or PBMCs; the material itself was cDNA or gDNA.

The ends were cut back, 6 bases at V and 8 bases at J, with 19 bases in the middle. Germline-derived CDR1 and CDR2 are SNHLY and FYNNEI. This CDR3 spans 14 amino acids. In the original processing: Counts of nucleated cells, estimated from reference gene primer amplification, were obtained. The assay was immunoSEQ multiplex PCR, and TCRdb's table has in-frame clones only and misses some. That table is the source of V, J and clone size, and D and trimming were worked out from the DNA. The sample carries about 200,000 clones, around nine tenths recorded once. Sequenced sample: peripheral blood. The sequence was collected from a man in his late teens or twenties with active or convalescent COVID-19. The chain has TRBV2 and TRBJ2-5; a possible D gene is TRBD2 (5 bases). CDR3: CASRRNFGIDTQYF. The CDR3 DNA follows: TGTGCCAGCAGGAGGAACTTCGGGATTGACACCCAGTACTTC.